The clone carrying this T cell receptor beta chain was detected ten times or more. The time point here: patch test 3, about 24 weeks after DPC sensitization. The treatment was: therapeutic diphenylcyclopropenone sensitization with weekly scalp DPC. The data were taken from a study of human T cells and chemical hapten exposure. Study summary: Patch tests of 0.01% DPC on the upper back were read at 6 days.

Trimming stripped 0 bases from V and 6 bases from J, with 11 bases between. The CDR3 spans 14 residues. The germline V gene encodes CDR1 DFQATT and CDR2 SNEGSKA (reference sequence). Source study methods: A per-sample median of roughly 96,000 TCRs was observed, with a range of about 23,224 to 750,000. One entry per CDR3 protein results from TCRdb running MiXCR on the RACE reads. The V and J calls shown here were made by TCRdb, not taken from the authors' results. This sample carries about 30,000 distinct CDR3 sequences, 5% to 6% of them seen once, and the ten largest clones take 4.5% to 6.5%. The TCR comes from a young man with alopecia areata. Some clones in this sample may be carry-over from other donors' samples. The gene calls are TRBV20-1 and TRBJ1-4, with D unresolved. The sequencing here drew on whole blood, taken in connection with sensitization to the hapten diphenylcyclopropenone (DPC). CDR3 sequence reads: CSARDSSADEKLFF. The CDR3 bases are TGCAGTGCTAGAGATTCGTCGGCAGATGAAAAACTGTTTTTT.